This entry lists 20 T cell receptor beta chains sequenced from one sample in a study of cytomegalovirus exposure and HLA in healthy donors. With 60 Vbeta and 13 Jbeta primers, the PCR was carried out. Using immunoSEQ multiplex PCR, the repertoire was profiled, and TCRdb retains in-frame clones only, with some absent. Here the sample spans a few hundred thousand clones, approximately 80% being singletons. The sample was PBMCs. Source of these receptors: a woman aged 55-69 years in good health and CMV-seropositive.

V gene TRBV29-1 combines with J gene TRBJ2-7, with 8 bases that match TRBD2. The V segment lost 5 bases and the J segment 4 bases; nucleotides outside the gene matches: 10. Germline-derived CDR1 and CDR2 are SQVTM and ANQGSEA. The CDR3 length is 14 residues. The CDR3 here is CSVKVSSGSYEQYF. CDR3 nucleotide sequence: TGCAGCGTTAAGGTCTCTAGCGGGTCTTACGAGCAGTACTTC.

This clone appeared once. The chain couples TRBV7-9 to TRBJ2-5; 12 positions agree with TRBD1. Germline loops: CDR1 SEHNR, CDR2 FQNEAQ (reference sequence). The trim removed 4 bases at V and 1 base at J, leaving 1 base unmatched. The CDR3 contains 15 residues. The DNA for the CDR3 is TGTGCCAGCAGCTGGGGACAGGGGGCCCAAGAGACCCAGTACTTC. Translated: CASSWGQGAQETQYF.

The V call is TRBV5-4, the J call TRBJ1-1, with D possibly TRBD1 on 5 matching bases. The CDR3 length is 12 residues. Germline CDR1 is SGHNT and CDR2 is YYREEE (reference sequence). V dropped 0 bases and J dropped 8 bases, with 8 bases sitting between them. The DNA for the CDR3 is TGTGCCAGCAGCTTGGCGGGGGAAGAAGCTTTCTTT. Translated: CASSLAGEEAFF.

This rearrangement joins TRBV7-3 to TRBJ1-1; maybe TRBD1 (5 bases). CDR3 length equals 14 residues. The germline V gene has CDR1 SGHTA and CDR2 FQGTGA. The V gene lost 1 base and the J gene lost 5 bases, with 11 bases spanning the gap. CDR3 bases: TGTGCCAGCAGCTTAAACTCTGGGGGGACTGAAGCTTTCTTT. Translating it yields CASSLNSGGTEAFF.

V usage is TRBV23-1 and J usage is TRBJ2-1; TRBD1 aligns across 10 bases. TRBV23-1 is reported as an ORF; its role is uncertain. The CDR3 is 15 residues long. Trimming cost V 3 bases and J 8 bases; bases outside gene matches: 7. CDR3 sequence: CASSHPGQGLHEQFF. The CDR3, as DNA: TGCGCCAGCAGTCACCCGGGACAGGGGTTACATGAGCAGTTCTTC.

The chain uses TRBV6-5 and TRBJ2-7; D possibly corresponds to TRBD1 (5 bases). Germline loops: CDR1 MNHEY, CDR2 SVGAGI. V gave up 0 bases and J gave up 2 bases, with 14 bases separating them. There are 16 residues in the CDR3. The CDR3 DNA follows: TGTGCCAGCAGTTACTCACAGGCGACCGTTACCTACGAGCAGTACTTC. It encodes CASSYSQATVTYEQYF.

J is TRBJ2-5 and V is TRBV7-2; D is possibly TRBD1 (7 bases). The length of the CDR3 is 17 residues. Trimming pared 5 bases from V and 2 bases from J, leaving 21 bases between. The germline CDR1 and CDR2 sequences are SGHTA and FQGNSA. CDR3 region: CASSPPGGLFSQETQYF. The CDR3 bases are TGTGCCAGCAGCCCACCAGGGGGGTTGTTTTCGCAAGAGACCCAGTACTTC.

The gene calls are TRBV19 and TRBJ2-7; no clear D. Germline values: CDR1 LNHDA, CDR2 SQIVND (reference sequence). The CDR3 has 13 amino acids. The V and J ends lost 4 bases and 6 bases respectively, with 13 bases between them. The CDR3 sequence: CASSSSLGSEQYF. DNA of the CDR3: TGTGCCAGTAGTAGCTCTCTCGGGTCCGAGCAGTACTTC.

The chain combines TRBV11-3 with TRBJ2-1; the D gene is possibly TRBD2 (6 bases). The V end was cut by 5 bases, the J end by 4 bases, with 18 bases between. Germline lookup yields CDR1 SGHNT and CDR2 YENEEA. This CDR3 is built from 16 residues. The CDR3 spells CASSISGTLQYNEQFF. The DNA of the CDR3 is TGTGCCAGCAGCATCTCCGGGACTCTCCAGTACAATGAGCAGTTCTTC.

This rearrangement joins TRBV9 to TRBJ2-3, with 12 positions matching TRBD2. CDR1 is SGDLS and CDR2 is YYNGEE in the germline V gene. The V and J ends lost 6 bases and 5 bases, in that order; junction bases with no gene match: 4. CDR3 size: 14 residues. CDR3 sequence: CASNPGLAGDTQYF. CDR3 sequence (DNA): TGTGCCAGCAACCCGGGACTAGCGGGAGATACGCAGTATTTT. Based on the CDR3 plus reference TRBV9 and TRBJ2-3, the full variable domain is DSGVTQTPKHLITATGQRVTLRCSPRSGDLSVYWYQQSLDQGLQFLIQYYNGEERAKGNILERFSAQQFPDLHSELNLSSLELGDSALYFCASNPGLAGDTQYFGPGTRLTVL.

V gene TRBV6-5 combines with J gene TRBJ1-1, with TRBD1 identical over 8 bases. V shed 6 bases and J 10 bases; nucleotides not matched to a gene: 13. This CDR3 spans 14 amino acids. The germline V gene has CDR1 MNHEY and CDR2 SVGAGI. CDR3 sequence reads: CASSTRSSGQVAFF. The CDR3 DNA sequence: TGTGCCAGCAGCACTCGGAGTTCGGGACAGGTAGCTTTCTTT.

The V call is TRBV25-1, the J call TRBJ2-7; 9 nucleotides line up with TRBD1. CDR1 and CDR2 (germline): MGHDK, SYGVNS. V dropped 7 bases and J dropped 1; count of bases not matched to a gene: 2. This CDR3 is built from 13 residues. Here the CDR3 reads CASMDRGSYEQYF. Written as DNA, the CDR3 is TGTGCCAGCATGGACAGGGGATCCTACGAGCAGTACTTC.

This sequence joins TRBV5-1 and TRBJ2-1; 11 bases map to TRBD2. After removal of 6 bases from V and 7 bases from J, the junction contained 6 bases not matched to a gene. Germline CDR1 and CDR2: SGHRS and YFSETQ. CDR3 size: 14 residues. CDR3 sequence: CASTTSGSVNEQFF. The CDR3 DNA reads TGCGCCAGCACTACTAGCGGGAGTGTTAATGAGCAGTTCTTC.

The rearrangement joins TRBV10-1 to TRBJ1-1; 7 bases fit TRBD1. CDR1 WNHNN and CDR2 SYGVQD come from the germline V gene (reference sequence). The CDR3 consists of 16 residues. The ends lost 0 bases at V and 1 base at J; junction bases unmatched: 5. This chain's CDR3 is CASSESTGTANTEAFF. The CDR3 DNA reads TGCGCCAGCAGTGAGTCGACGGGGACAGCGAACACTGAAGCTTTCTTT.

As concerns this clone: At the DNA level, this CDR3 is encoded by other sequences in the same sample as well. The rearrangement uses TRBV9 and TRBJ1-1; perhaps TRBD1 as D (6 bases). Trimming left V 0 bases short and J 1 base short, with 10 bases between. This CDR3 has 15 residues. Per germline, CDR1 SGDLS and CDR2 YYNGEE. The CDR3 protein is CASSVDGRGNTEAFF. CDR3 bases: TGTGCCAGCAGCGTAGATGGCAGGGGGAACACTGAAGCTTTCTTT.

The chain has TRBV6-5 and TRBJ1-2, with D possibly TRBD1 on 5 matching bases. The V and J ends lost 7 bases and 0 bases respectively, with 12 bases between them. The CDR3 loop spans 14 amino acids. Germline assignment: CDR1 MNHEY and CDR2 SVGAGI. CDR3 residues: CASISRDSNYGYTF. The CDR3 bases are TGTGCCAGCATCTCCCGGGACTCTAACTATGGCTACACCTTC.

V gene TRBV7-8 combines with J gene TRBJ1-1; no clear D. Trimming left V 1 base short and J 5 bases short, with 11 bases between. Looked up from germline, CDR1 is SGHVS and CDR2 is FQNEAQ. The CDR3 is 14 residues long. The CDR3 DNA reads as TGTGCCAGCAGCTTAGGGGGAGGGCAGACTGAAGCTTTCTTT. Amino acid sequence: CASSLGGGQTEAFF.

The V and J genes are TRBV6-6 and TRBJ2-1; a possible D gene is TRBD2 (6 bases). The CDR3 consists of 15 residues. Per germline, CDR1 MNHNY and CDR2 SVGAGI (reference sequence). V lost 2 bases to trimming and J lost 5 bases, with 13 bases between them. CDR3 loop: CASSYGRTADNEQFF. CDR3 sequence (DNA): TGTGCCAGCAGTTACGGGAGGACCGCCGACAATGAGCAGTTCTTC.

This clone has a single count. The chain recombines TRBV19 with TRBJ2-5; D perhaps matches TRBD1 (5 bases). Germline CDR1 LNHDA, CDR2 SQIVND (reference sequence). This CDR3 is 16 amino acids long. Trimming took 0 bases from V and 4 from J, leaving 15 bases between them. In DNA, the CDR3 is TGTGCCAGTAGTATAGATCATACAGGTCGTGGAGAGACCCAGTACTTC. Translation: CASSIDHTGRGETQYF. Looking up the rest from reference TRBV19 and TRBJ2-5 gives the full variable domain: DGGITQSPKYLFRKEGQNVTLSCEQNLNHDAMYWYRQDPGQGLRLIYYSQIVNDFQKGDIAEGYSVSREKKESFPLTVTSAQKNPTAFYLCASSIDHTGRGETQYFGPGTRLLVL.

This chain links TRBV6-1 with TRBJ2-5, with D possibly being TRBD2 (5 bases). Germline loops: CDR1 MNHNS, CDR2 SASEGT. The CDR3 consists of 12 residues. The ends were cut back, 1 base at V and 11 bases at J, with 11 bases in the middle. The DNA for the CDR3 is TGTGCCAGCAGTGAAGGGGGTGGGGAGCAGTACTTC. This codes for CASSEGGGEQYF.